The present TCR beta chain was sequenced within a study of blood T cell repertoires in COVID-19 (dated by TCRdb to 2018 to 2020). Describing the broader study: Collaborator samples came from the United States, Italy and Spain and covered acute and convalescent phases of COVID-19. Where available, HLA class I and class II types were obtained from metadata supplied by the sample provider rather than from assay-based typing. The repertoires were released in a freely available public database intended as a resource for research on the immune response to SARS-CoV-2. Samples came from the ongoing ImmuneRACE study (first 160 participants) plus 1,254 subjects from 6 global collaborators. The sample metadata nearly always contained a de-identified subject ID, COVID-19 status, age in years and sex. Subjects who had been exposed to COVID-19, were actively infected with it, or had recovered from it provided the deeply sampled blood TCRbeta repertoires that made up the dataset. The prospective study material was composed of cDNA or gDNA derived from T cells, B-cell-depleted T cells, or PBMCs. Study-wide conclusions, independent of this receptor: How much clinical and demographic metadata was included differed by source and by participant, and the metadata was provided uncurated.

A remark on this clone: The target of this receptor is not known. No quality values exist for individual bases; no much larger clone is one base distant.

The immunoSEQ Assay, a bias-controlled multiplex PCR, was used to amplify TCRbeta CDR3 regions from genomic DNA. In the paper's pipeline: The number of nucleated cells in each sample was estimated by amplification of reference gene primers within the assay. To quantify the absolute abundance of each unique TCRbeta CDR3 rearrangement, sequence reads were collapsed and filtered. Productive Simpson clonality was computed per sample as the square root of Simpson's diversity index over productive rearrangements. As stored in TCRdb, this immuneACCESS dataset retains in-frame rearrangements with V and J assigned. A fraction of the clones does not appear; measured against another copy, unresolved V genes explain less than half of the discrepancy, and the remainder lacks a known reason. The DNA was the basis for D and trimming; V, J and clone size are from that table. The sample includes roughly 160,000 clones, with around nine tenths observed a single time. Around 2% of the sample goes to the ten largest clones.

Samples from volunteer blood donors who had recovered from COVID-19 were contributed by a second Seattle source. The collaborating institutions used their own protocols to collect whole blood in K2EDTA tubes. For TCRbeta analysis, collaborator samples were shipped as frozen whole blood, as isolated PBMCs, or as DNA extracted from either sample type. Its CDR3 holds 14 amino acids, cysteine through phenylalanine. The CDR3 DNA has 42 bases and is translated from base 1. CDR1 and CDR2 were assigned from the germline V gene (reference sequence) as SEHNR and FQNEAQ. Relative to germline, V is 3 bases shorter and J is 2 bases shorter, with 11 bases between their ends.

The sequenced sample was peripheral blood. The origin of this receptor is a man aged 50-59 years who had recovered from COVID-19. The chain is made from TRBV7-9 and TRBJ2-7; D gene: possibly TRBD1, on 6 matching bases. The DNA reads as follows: TGTGCCAGCAGCTTCGAGGGGACACCCTACGAGCAGTACTTC. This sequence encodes CASSFEGTPYEQYF.